The 16 T cell receptor beta chains listed next were all sequenced from one sample in a study of T cell responses to AZD1222 COVID-19 vaccine. Sequencing was performed with immunoSEQ multiplex PCR; in TCRdb, only in-frame clones are kept and a portion is missing. The sample has 95,000 to 100,000 clones, 80% to 90% seen once. Sample: peripheral blood, taken 28 days after the second AZD1222 dose. These receptors were obtained from an adult who received the AZD1222 COVID-19 vaccine.

This clone has more than one count but fewer than ten. CDR3 region: CASSGLLNTGELFF. CDR3 nucleotide sequence: TGTGCCAGTAGCGGACTCTTGAACACCGGGGAGCTGTTTTTT. The chain combines TRBV19 with TRBJ2-2; D possibly corresponds to TRBD2 (5 bases). The V gene lost 6 bases and the J gene lost 1 base, with 9 bases spanning the gap. Germline CDR1 is LNHDA and CDR2 is SQIVND (reference sequence). The CDR3 has 14 amino acids.

This clone was counted between two and nine times. The chain joins TRBV28 to TRBJ2-6; tentatively, D is TRBD1 (5 bases). The germline gives CDR1 MDHEN, CDR2 SYDVKM. Deletions cut 8 bases from V and 4 bases from J, with 21 bases between. This CDR3 contains 17 residues. The CDR3 loop is CASCAVGRALGANVLTF. CDR3 coding DNA: TGTGCCAGCTGCGCCGTGGGCAGGGCGTTGGGGGCCAACGTCCTGACTTTC.

This chain links TRBV19 with TRBJ2-7; 7 bases align to TRBD1. CDR3 length: 13 amino acids. The germline V gene has CDR1 LNHDA and CDR2 SQIVND (reference sequence). V was clipped by 7 bases and J by 0 bases; unmatched bases: 3. CDR3 region: CASIGTASYEQYF. The CDR3 nucleotides read TGTGCCAGTATTGGGACAGCCTCCTACGAGCAGTACTTC.

The chain has TRBV28 and TRBJ2-3; D is uncertain. The germline V and J ends were trimmed by 7 bases and 4 bases, with 15 bases remaining between them. This CDR3 has 14 residues. The germline V gene encodes CDR1 MDHEN and CDR2 SYDVKM. The CDR3 bases are TGTGCCAGCACCTCTCAAGGCCCTCCAGATACGCAGTATTTT. Amino acids: CASTSQGPPDTQYF. The full variable domain, its missing parts supplied by reference TRBV28 and TRBJ2-3, is DVKVTQSSRYLVKRTGEKVFLECVQDMDHENMFWYRQDPGLGLRLIYFSYDVKMKEKGDIPEGYSVSREKKERFSLILESASTNQTSMYLCASTSQGPPDTQYFGPGTRLTVL.

The V call is TRBV15, the J call TRBJ2-7, with TRBD2 matching over 7 bases. The length of the CDR3 is 13 residues. The trim removed 5 bases at V and 3 bases at J, leaving 4 bases unmatched. CDR1 and CDR2 from the germline V gene are LNHNV and YYDKDF (reference sequence). The CDR3 protein is CATSSRTSYEQYF. The CDR3 DNA reads TGTGCCACCAGCTCCCGGACTAGCTACGAGCAGTACTTC.

The chain is built from TRBV29-1 and TRBJ2-5, with a weak D call TRBD2 (5 bases). This CDR3 comprises 13 residues. Germline-derived CDR1 and CDR2 are SQVTM and ANQGSEA. Deletions cut 4 bases from V and 4 bases from J, with 13 bases between. The CDR3 is CSVVRGPAETQYF. CDR3 bases: TGCAGCGTTGTGCGAGGGCCAGCAGAGACCCAGTACTTC.

The chain carries TRBV5-1 and TRBJ1-6; no clear D. V lost 0 bases and J lost 6, with 7 bases in between. CDR3 length equals 14 residues. Germline CDR1 reads SGHRS; CDR2 reads YFSETQ. The CDR3 protein is CASSLDWGNSPLHF. The CDR3 coding sequence is TGCGCCAGCAGCTTGGACTGGGGTAATTCACCCCTCCACTTT.

The chain recombines TRBV19 with TRBJ2-1; TRBD2 might be the D (5 bases). This CDR3 is 12 amino acids long. Germline loops: CDR1 LNHDA, CDR2 SQIVND (reference sequence). The V end lost 5 bases, the J end lost 11 bases, and 13 bases lay between the germline ends. The CDR3 region is CASSGLAPQQFF. DNA of the CDR3: TGTGCCAGTAGTGGTCTAGCTCCCCAGCAGTTCTTC.

V usage is TRBV19 and J usage is TRBJ2-3; D tentatively reads TRBD1 or TRBD2 (5 bases each). Looked up from germline, CDR1 is LNHDA and CDR2 is SQIVND (reference sequence). CDR3 size: 16 residues. V was clipped by 6 bases and J by 4 bases, with 20 bases between them. CDR3 coding DNA: TGTGCCAGTAGAGGCAGGGCGGGCAACAATCCAGATACGCAGTATTTT. Translation: CASRGRAGNNPDTQYF.

This sequence joins TRBV5-1 and TRBJ2-4, with no clear D. CDR3 length: 13 residues. Germline V gives CDR1 SGHRS, CDR2 YFSETQ. Trimming pared 5 bases from V and 3 bases from J, leaving 9 bases between. CDR3 sequence (DNA): TGCGCCAGCAGGTCGGAGTACAAAAACATTCAGTACTTC. This codes for CASRSEYKNIQYF.

The CDR3 spells CAWSEVGPHTEAFF. The CDR3, as DNA: TGTGCCTGGAGTGAGGTAGGCCCCCACACTGAAGCTTTCTTT. The chain joins TRBV30 to TRBJ1-1; no firm D call. The V gene's germline CDR1 is GTSNPN and CDR2 SVGIG (reference sequence). The ends were cut back, 1 base at V and 3 bases at J, with 12 bases in the middle. The CDR3 totals 14 residues.

The chain uses TRBV6-6 and TRBJ1-2, with 7 bases that match TRBD1. With 11 bases clipped from V and 4 bases from J, the junction kept 13 bases outside the gene matches. CDR3 length: 14 residues. The germline V gene encodes CDR1 MNHNY and CDR2 SVGAGI (reference sequence). The CDR3 DNA follows: TGTGCCGTTACCGAGGGGGCAATCGTCTATGGCTACACCTTC. It codes for CAVTEGAIVYGYTF.

The chain couples TRBV29-1 to TRBJ1-2; D is unclear. Germline values: CDR1 SQVTM, CDR2 ANQGSEA. The ends were cut back, 7 bases at V and 5 bases at J, with 14 bases in the middle. CDR3 length: 12 amino acids. The CDR3 region is CSAAQRRYGYTF. CDR3 in DNA: TGCAGCGCCGCCCAGCGAAGATATGGCTACACCTTC.

The J gene is TRBJ2-5, the V gene TRBV30; TRBD1 aligns across 8 bases. With V trimmed by 4 bases and J by 5 bases, 3 bases remained unmatched. In germline, CDR1 is GTSNPN, CDR2 SVGIG (reference sequence). There are 12 residues in the CDR3. CDR3 loop: CAWTWTGETQYF. The CDR3 DNA follows: TGTGCCTGGACGTGGACAGGGGAGACCCAGTACTTC.

This chain links TRBV6-2 or TRBV6-3 with TRBJ1-1, with D uncertain. Germline V gene lookup returns CDR1 MNHEY and CDR2 SVGEGT. Trimming stripped 2 bases from V and 5 bases from J, with 12 bases between. CDR3 length equals 14 residues. This CDR3 reads CASSYLVGSTEAFF. DNA for the CDR3: TGTGCCAGCAGTTACCTGGTAGGATCTACTGAAGCTTTCTTT.

The gene calls are TRBV28 and TRBJ1-5; 7 bases line up with TRBD1. V lost 7 bases to trimming and J lost 8 bases; unmatched junction nucleotides: 8. The CDR3 sequence is 13 residues long. The germline V gene has CDR1 MDHEN and CDR2 SYDVKM. CDR3 sequence: CASIGTDIKPQHF. The CDR3 DNA is TGTGCCAGCATTGGGACAGACATCAAGCCCCAGCATTTT.